The 21 T cell receptor beta chains given below trace back to one sample, sequenced in a study of ipilimumab plus nivolumab after autologous stem cell transplantation. The table came from immunoSEQ multiplex PCR; TCRdb's copy has only in-frame clones and leaves some out. The sample has about 40,000 clones, 90% to 95% seen once. Sequenced material: PBMCs, taken in a trial of ipilimumab plus nivolumab as post-transplant consolidation. The receptor set was obtained from a male donor with multiple myeloma.

This sequence joins TRBV9 and TRBJ2-5; D is uncertain. This CDR3 contains 16 residues. The germline CDR1 and CDR2 sequences are SGDLS and YYNGEE. The ends were cut back, 4 bases at V and 7 bases at J, with 23 bases in the middle. The CDR3 DNA reads as TGTGCCAGCAGCCCCAACCCAAGGACCGAAGTCGGGACCCAGTACTTC. The encoded protein is CASSPNPRTEVGTQYF.

The rearrangement joins TRBV5-5 to TRBJ2-3, with TRBD2 matching over 7 bases. There are 15 residues in the CDR3. V lost 4 bases, J lost 1 base, and 6 bases stayed unmatched. Per the germline V gene, CDR1 is SGHKS and CDR2 is YYEKEE (reference sequence). This chain's CDR3 is CASSAGLGGTDTQYF. CDR3 DNA: TGTGCCAGCAGCGCCGGACTAGGTGGCACAGATACGCAGTATTTT.

The chain carries TRBV4-3 and TRBJ2-5; 9 bases align to TRBD2. The CDR3 consists of 14 residues. CDR1 is LGHNA, CDR2 YSLEER, per germline. Trimming at V came to 4 bases and at J to 5 bases, leaving 5 bases not matched to a gene. The DNA of the CDR3 is TGCGCCAGCAGCCCGGGACTAGCAACGGAGACCCAGTACTTC. Protein: CASSPGLATETQYF.

The chain combines TRBV27 with TRBJ2-1, with D hard to call. Germline V CDR1 and CDR2: MNHEY, SMNVEV (reference sequence). The V and J ends lost 3 bases and 7 bases respectively, with 10 bases between them. The CDR3 length is 13 residues. DNA of the CDR3: TGTGCCAGCAGTTTGAGGATAGGGAATGAGCAGTTCTTC. It is translated as CASSLRIGNEQFF.

V usage is TRBV30 and J usage is TRBJ1-6; no clear D. The CDR3 contains 13 residues. Germline-derived CDR1 and CDR2 are GTSNPN and SVGIG (reference sequence). Trimming stripped 4 bases from V and 7 bases from J, with 11 bases between. CDR3 bases: TGTGCCTGGATCAGCACGGACAATTCACCCCTCCACTTT. It is translated as CAWISTDNSPLHF.

The chain has TRBV7-2 and TRBJ1-6; D is possibly TRBD1 (6 bases). Trimming shortened V by 2 bases and J by 7 bases, and 9 bases separated the two germline ends. Germline assignment: CDR1 SGHTA and CDR2 FQGNSA. The CDR3 contains 14 residues. The CDR3 DNA is TGTGCCAGCAGCTTACAGGGGTCGAATTCACCCCTCCACTTT. Its protein is CASSLQGSNSPLHF.

The chain recombines TRBV6-5 with TRBJ2-2; D is perhaps TRBD2 (5 bases). Germline loops: CDR1 MNHEY, CDR2 SVGAGI. CDR3 length: 14 amino acids. V lost 7 bases and J lost 3, with 12 bases in between. CDR3 nucleotides: TGTGCCAGCAATCCTCTAGCCGACACCGGGGAGCTGTTTTTT. It is translated as CASNPLADTGELFF.

V gene TRBV5-1 combines with J gene TRBJ2-3, with D perhaps matching TRBD1 (6 bases). Trimming took off 0 bases at V and 6 bases at J, with 14 bases between the two ends. The CDR3 is 15 amino acids. Germline V gives CDR1 SGHRS, CDR2 YFSETQ. The CDR3 nucleotides are TGCGCCAGCAGCTTGGAATGGGGGCAGGCGGATACGCAGTATTTT. It yields the protein CASSLEWGQADTQYF.

The chain joins TRBV28 to TRBJ2-7, with unresolved D. The V gene's germline CDR1 is MDHEN and CDR2 SYDVKM. The CDR3 is 13 residues long. V was clipped by 4 bases and J by 2 bases, with 9 bases between them. CDR3 residues: CASSSQNPYEQYF. The CDR3 coding sequence is TGTGCCAGCAGTTCTCAAAACCCCTACGAGCAGTACTTC.

The V call is TRBV9, the J call TRBJ2-2; 7 bases align to TRBD1. V trimming: 4 bases; J trimming: 2 bases; junction bases outside the gene matches: 2. Germline V CDR1 and CDR2: SGDLS, YYNGEE. The CDR3 is 14 amino acids. CDR3 DNA: TGTGCCAGCAGCCGACAGGGAAACACCGGGGAGCTGTTTTTT. As protein: CASSRQGNTGELFF. The full variable domain, rest sourced from reference TRBV9 and TRBJ2-2, is DSGVTQTPKHLITATGQRVTLRCSPRSGDLSVYWYQQSLDQGLQFLIQYYNGEERAKGNILERFSAQQFPDLHSELNLSSLELGDSALYFCASSRQGNTGELFFGEGSRLTVL.

The CDR3 coding sequence is TGTGCCAGCTCTCGTAGGGAGAAGAGGGGGGAGACCCAGTACTTC. It yields the protein CASSRREKRGETQYF. V gene TRBV18 combines with J gene TRBJ2-5; tentative D call: TRBD1 (6 bases). The CDR3 runs to 15 residues. Per germline, CDR1 KGHSH and CDR2 LQKENI. The ends were cut back, 6 bases at V and 5 bases at J, with 19 bases in the middle.

The chain couples TRBV29-1 to TRBJ2-1; D gene ambiguous. V shed 2 bases and J shed 2 bases, with 22 bases lying between them. CDR3 length: 18 amino acids. Per the germline V gene, CDR1 is SQVTM and CDR2 is ANQGSEA. The CDR3 nucleotides read TGCAGCGTTGAACCTCTTCGACGGTCTACAATTGCCTACAATGAGCAGTTCTTC. This codes for CSVEPLRRSTIAYNEQFF.

The chain has TRBV28 and TRBJ2-7, with D perhaps matching TRBD2 (5 bases). Trimming pared 6 bases from V and 4 bases from J, leaving 10 bases between. The CDR3 contains 12 residues. Germline V CDR1 and CDR2: MDHEN, SYDVKM. DNA of the CDR3: TGTGCCAGCAGGACTACAGCTTACGAGCAGTACTTC. This encodes CASRTTAYEQYF.

The J gene is TRBJ1-1, the V gene TRBV4-3; 9 bases are a match to TRBD1. The CDR3 totals 18 residues. Unmatched junction bases numbered 8, after V lost 0 bases and J lost 0 bases. Germline lookup yields CDR1 LGHNA and CDR2 YSLEER. Written as DNA, the CDR3 is TGCGCCAGCAGCCAAGATGGTGGGACAGGGTCGGTGAACACTGAAGCTTTCTTT. Protein sequence: CASSQDGGTGSVNTEAFF.

This clone was picked up one time. The gene calls are TRBV28 and TRBJ1-6; D is unresolved. This CDR3 region has 15 residues. Germline V CDR1 and CDR2: MDHEN, SYDVKM. Trimming cost V 6 bases and J 9 bases, with 18 bases left between them. The CDR3 reads CASSTRHLIGSPLHF. The CDR3 bases are TGTGCCAGCAGCACGCGACATCTTATAGGTTCACCCCTCCACTTT.

This chain uses TRBV19 with TRBJ1-5; D uncertain. The germline V gene encodes CDR1 LNHDA and CDR2 SQIVND (reference sequence). The CDR3 has 12 amino acids. The V and J ends lost 3 bases and 0 bases respectively, with 0 bases between them. The CDR3 DNA is TGTGCCAGTAGTATTAGCAATCAGCCCCAGCATTTT. It translates to CASSISNQPQHF. Drawing the rest from reference TRBV19 and TRBJ1-5, the complete variable domain is DGGITQSPKYLFRKEGQNVTLSCEQNLNHDAMYWYRQDPGQGLRLIYYSQIVNDFQKGDIAEGYSVSREKKESFPLTVTSAQKNPTAFYLCASSISNQPQHFGDGTRLSIL.

This clone was recorded a few times. The J gene is TRBJ2-7, the V gene TRBV5-1; 8 bases map to TRBD2. With V trimmed by 4 bases and J by 3 bases, 9 bases remained unmatched. Germline CDR1 and CDR2: SGHRS and YFSETQ. The CDR3 runs to 15 residues. Here the CDR3 reads CASSMASGPGYEQYF. DNA of the CDR3: TGCGCCAGCAGCATGGCTAGCGGGCCGGGCTACGAGCAGTACTTC.

The chain has TRBV28 and TRBJ1-2; D is possibly TRBD1 (6 bases). Trimming shortened V by 4 bases and J by 7 bases, and 13 bases separated the two germline ends. This CDR3 comprises 13 residues. Per the germline V gene, CDR1 is MDHEN and CDR2 is SYDVKM. CDR3 region: CASSYQGRGGYTF. The CDR3 coding sequence is TGTGCCAGCAGTTACCAGGGGCGCGGTGGCTACACCTTC.

About this clone itself: Other DNA sequences in the same sample also yield this CDR3. The chain employs TRBV2 and TRBJ2-5; 10 positions agree with TRBD2. CDR1 and CDR2 (germline): SNHLY, FYNNEI. The CDR3 spans 14 residues. V trimming: 4 bases; J trimming: 10 bases; junction bases outside the gene matches: 9. This chain's CDR3 is CASSVALAGMDQYF. In nucleotides, the CDR3 is TGTGCCAGCAGTGTAGCACTAGCGGGGATGGACCAGTACTTC.

The chain has TRBV7-2 and TRBJ2-3; D is perhaps TRBD1 or TRBD2 (6 bases each). Germline V gene data show CDR1 as SGHTA and CDR2 as FQGNSA. This CDR3 is 16 amino acids long. Trimming removed 8 bases at V and 4 bases at J, with 22 bases between. CDR3 nucleotide sequence: TGTGCCAGCCGATACCCGGGGGCTAGCACTCCAGATACGCAGTATTTT. Amino acid sequence: CASRYPGASTPDTQYF.

The J gene is TRBJ2-7, the V gene TRBV6-1; 8 nucleotides agree with TRBD2. This CDR3 comprises 13 residues. Germline values: CDR1 MNHNS, CDR2 SASEGT. V was clipped by 5 bases and J by 3 bases; unmatched bases: 3. CDR3 amino acids: CASSWAGGYEQYF. CDR3 bases: TGTGCCAGCAGTTGGGCGGGAGGCTACGAGCAGTACTTC.